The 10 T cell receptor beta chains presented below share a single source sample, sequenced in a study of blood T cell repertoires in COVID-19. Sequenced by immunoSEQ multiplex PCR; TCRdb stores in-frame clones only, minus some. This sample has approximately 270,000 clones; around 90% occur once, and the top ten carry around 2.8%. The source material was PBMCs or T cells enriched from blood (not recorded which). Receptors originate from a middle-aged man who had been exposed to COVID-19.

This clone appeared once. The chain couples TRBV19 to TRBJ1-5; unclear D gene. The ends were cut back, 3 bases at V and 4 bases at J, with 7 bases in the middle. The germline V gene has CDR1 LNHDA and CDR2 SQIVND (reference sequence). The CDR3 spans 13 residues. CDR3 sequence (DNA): TGTGCCAGTAGTATTAGGCGGAATCAGCCCCAGCATTTT. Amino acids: CASSIRRNQPQHF.

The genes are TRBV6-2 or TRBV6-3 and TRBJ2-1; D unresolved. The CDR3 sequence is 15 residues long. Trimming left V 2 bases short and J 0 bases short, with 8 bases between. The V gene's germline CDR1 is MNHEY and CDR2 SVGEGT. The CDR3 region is CASSYESYSYNEQFF. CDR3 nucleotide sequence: TGTGCCAGCAGTTACGAGAGCTACTCCTACAATGAGCAGTTCTTC.

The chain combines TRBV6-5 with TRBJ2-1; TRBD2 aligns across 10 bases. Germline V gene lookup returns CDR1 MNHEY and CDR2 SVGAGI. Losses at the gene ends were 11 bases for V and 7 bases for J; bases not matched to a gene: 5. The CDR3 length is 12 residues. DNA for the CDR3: TGTGCCGTGTCTAGCGGGAGTAATGAGCAGTTCTTC. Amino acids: CAVSSGSNEQFF.

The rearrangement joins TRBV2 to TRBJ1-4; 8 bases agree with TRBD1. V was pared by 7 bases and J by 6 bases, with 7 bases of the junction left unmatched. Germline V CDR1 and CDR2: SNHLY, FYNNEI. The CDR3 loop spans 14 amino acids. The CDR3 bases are TGTGCCAGCACCCTACAGACAGGGGATGAAAAACTGTTTTTT. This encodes CASTLQTGDEKLFF.

CDR3 sequence: CASSSASGDTQYF. The CDR3 nucleotides are TGTGCCAGCAGCTCAGCATCCGGGGATACGCAGTATTTT. The rearrangement uses TRBV13 and TRBJ2-3; no clear D gene. Germline V gives CDR1 PRHDT, CDR2 FYEKMQ (reference sequence). The CDR3 covers 13 residues. V lost 4 bases and J 6 bases, leaving 11 bases between the germline ends.

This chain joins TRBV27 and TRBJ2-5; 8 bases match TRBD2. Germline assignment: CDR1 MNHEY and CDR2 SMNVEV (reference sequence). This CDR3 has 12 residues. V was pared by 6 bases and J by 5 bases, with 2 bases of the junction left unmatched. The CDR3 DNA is TGTGCCAGCAGGGGACTAGAGGAGACCCAGTACTTC. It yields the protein CASRGLEETQYF.

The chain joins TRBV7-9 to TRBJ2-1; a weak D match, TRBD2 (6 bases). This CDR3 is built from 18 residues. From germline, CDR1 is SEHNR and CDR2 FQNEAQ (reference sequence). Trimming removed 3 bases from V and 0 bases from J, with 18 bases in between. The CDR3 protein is CASSFGPGTQSSYNEQFF. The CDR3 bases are TGTGCCAGCAGCTTCGGCCCCGGGACTCAGAGCTCCTACAATGAGCAGTTCTTC. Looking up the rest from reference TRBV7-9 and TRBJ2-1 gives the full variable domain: DTGVSQNPRHKITKRGQNVTFRCDPISEHNRLYWYRQTLGQGPEFLTYFQNEAQLEKSRLLSDRFSAERPKGSFSTLEIQRTEQGDSAMYLCASSFGPGTQSSYNEQFFGPGTRLTVL.

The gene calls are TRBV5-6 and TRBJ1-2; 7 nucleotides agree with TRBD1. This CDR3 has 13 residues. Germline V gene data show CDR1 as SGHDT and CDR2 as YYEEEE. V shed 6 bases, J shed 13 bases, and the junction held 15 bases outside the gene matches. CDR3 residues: CASTSGTAFGCTF. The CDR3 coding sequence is TGTGCCAGCACCTCCGGGACAGCCTTTGGGTGCACCTTC. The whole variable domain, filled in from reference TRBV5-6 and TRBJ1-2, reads DAGVTQSPTHLIKTRGQQVTLRCSPKSGHDTVSWYQQALGQGPQFIFQYYEEEERQRGNFPDRFSGHQFPNYSSELNVNALLLGDSALYLCASTSGTAFGCTFGSGTRLTVV.

The CDR3 sequence is CASSPGLAGSDIQYF. The CDR3 coding sequence is TGTGCCAGCTCACCTGGACTAGCGGGATCGGACATTCAGTACTTC. The chain is built from TRBV18 and TRBJ2-4, with TRBD2 matching over 12 bases. Trimming at V came to 3 bases and at J to 8 bases, leaving 5 bases not matched to a gene. The germline V gene has CDR1 KGHSH and CDR2 LQKENI. The CDR3 is 15 residues long.

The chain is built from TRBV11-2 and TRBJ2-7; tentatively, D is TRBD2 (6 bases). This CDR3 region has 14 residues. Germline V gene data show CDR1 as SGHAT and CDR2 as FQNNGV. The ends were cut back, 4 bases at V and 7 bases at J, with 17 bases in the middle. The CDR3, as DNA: TGTGCCAGCAGCTCGGGACTGGACTGGGGGGAGCAGTACTTC. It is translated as CASSSGLDWGEQYF. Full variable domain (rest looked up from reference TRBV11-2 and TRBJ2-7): EAGVAQSPRYKIIEKRQSVAFWCNPISGHATLYWYQQILGQGPKLLIQFQNNGVVDDSQLPKDRFSAERLKGVDSTLKIQPAKLEDSAVYLCASSSGLDWGEQYFGPGTRLTVT.